This entry describes one T cell receptor beta chain. Its antigen remains unknown. These data belong to a study of T cell repertoires in cytomegalovirus infection. Study background: Public TCR beta signature analysis indicated the presence of both CMV infection and matching HLA type. Whole-study findings and limits: Of the TCR beta families, the public ones yielded a cumulative frequency that identified carriers of CMV plus the relevant HLA.

Via MiXCR, TCRdb re-called the reads, giving one row per CDR3 protein. This sample has a few hundred thousand distinct CDR3 sequences, with roughly 46% found just once. This TCR was sampled from a human donor in good health (CMV status not recorded). Some clones in this sample may be carry-over from other donors' samples. The sample was cultured PBMCs, taken from culture after CMV antigen stimulation.

The CDR3 DNA reads as TGTGCCAGCATGTCAGCGGGGGACACAGATACGCAGTATTTT. Translating gives CASMSAGDTDTQYF. The rearrangement links TRBV2 to TRBJ2-3, with 8 bases lining up with TRBD2. The V and J ends lost 7 bases and 2 bases, in that order; junction bases with no gene match: 5. The CDR3 is 14 amino acids. Germline CDR1 and CDR2: SNHLY and FYNNEI. Full variable domain (remainder filled in from reference TRBV2 and TRBJ2-3): EPEVTQTPSHQVTQMGQEVILRCVPISNHLYFYWYRQILGQKVEFLVSFYNNEISEKSEIFDDQFSVERPDGSNFTLKIRSTKLEDSAMYFCASMSAGDTDTQYFGPGTRLTVL.